A single sample gave rise to the 18 T cell receptor beta chains below, sequenced in a study of Graves' ophthalmopathy and Graves' hyperthyroidism. Investigators amplified TCR beta CDR3 regions from RNA transcripts. The first round was an RT-PCR with HTBI primers, and the second round was a multiplex PCR. From the multiplex PCR reads, TCRdb called clonotypes with MiXCR, one entry per CDR3 protein. This sample has approximately 500,000 distinct CDR3 sequences, with approximately 15% found just once. The sequenced sample consisted of blood. These receptors originate from a woman aged 25 to 39 with Graves' ophthalmopathy.

At least ten counts were recorded for this clonotype. The chain couples TRBV12-3 or TRBV12-4 to TRBJ2-7; 7 nucleotides align to TRBD2. The CDR3 runs to 14 residues. J gave up 4 bases and V 5 bases, and 8 bases lay outside the gene matches. The CDR3 loop is CASSPTGGRYEQYF. As DNA, the CDR3 is TGTGCCAGCAGTCCTACGGGGGGTAGGTACGAGCAGTACTTC.

This clonotype was observed many times. J is TRBJ2-5 and V is TRBV28; TRBD2 agrees at 9 bases. Germline trimming cut 4 bases from V and 5 bases from J; bases unmatched to any gene: 14. The germline V gene has CDR1 MDHEN and CDR2 SYDVKM. This CDR3 contains 17 residues. CDR3 sequence: CASSSSRGGRARETQYF. The CDR3 bases are TGTGCCAGCAGTTCCTCAAGGGGCGGGAGGGCCCGTGAGACCCAGTACTTC.

The chain uses TRBV6-1 and TRBJ2-5; D possibly matches TRBD1 or TRBD2 (6 bases each). The CDR3 has 14 amino acids. V was clipped by 4 bases and J by 3 bases, with 12 bases between them. The germline V gene encodes CDR1 MNHNS and CDR2 SASEGT. The CDR3 sequence: CASSARGREETQYF. CDR3 coding DNA: TGTGCCAGCAGTGCACGGGGGCGCGAAGAGACCCAGTACTTC.

This clonotype was observed many times. CDR3 coding DNA: TGTGCCAGCAGCCAAGTAGGGAACACTGAAGCTTTCTTT. Protein: CASSQVGNTEAFF. V is TRBV3-1 and J is TRBJ1-1, with D unclear. This CDR3 region has 13 residues. Trimming cost V 1 base and J 1 base, with 4 bases left between them. The germline V gene encodes CDR1 LGHDT and CDR2 YNNKEL (reference sequence).

This clonotype was counted ten times or more. The DNA of the CDR3 is TGTGCCAGCAGCTTAGAGGCACTTAATACGCAGTATTTT. It is translated as CASSLEALNTQYF. J is TRBJ2-3 and V is TRBV7-8; the D is unclear. CDR1 is SGHVS, CDR2 FQNEAQ, per germline. This CDR3 has 13 amino acids. Trimming cost V 1 base and J 7 bases, with 9 bases left between them.

Remarks on this clonotype: Germline and junction disagree at one end, which may indicate a read error. This chain uses TRBV27 with TRBJ2-5; TRBD2 is a possible D gene (7 bases). Germline lookup yields CDR1 MNHEY and CDR2 SMNVEV (reference sequence). The CDR3 spans 15 residues. As DNA, the CDR3 is TGTGCCGGCAGTTTATCGGGGGGCAGTAGGGAGACCCAGTACTTC. It specifies CAGSLSGGSRETQYF.

This clonotype came up many times. This chain joins TRBV6-5 and TRBJ2-2; no definite D call. V lost 7 bases and J 6 bases, leaving 12 bases between the germline ends. Per germline, CDR1 MNHEY and CDR2 SVGAGI. This CDR3 comprises 13 residues. CDR3 bases: TGTGCCAGCACGGCAGAACGGTCCGGGGAGCTGTTTTTT. Translating it yields CASTAERSGELFF.

The table lists this clonotype with a few counts. The V and J genes are TRBV4-2 and TRBJ1-6; D possibly corresponds to TRBD1 (5 bases). Germline CDR1 and CDR2: LGHNA and YNFKEQ. The CDR3 covers 17 residues. The V end lost 2 bases, the J end lost 7 bases, and 18 bases lay between the germline ends. The CDR3 DNA sequence: TGTGCCAGCAGCCAAAGGGGCGGGGGAGAGGGGAATTCACCCCTCCACTTT. It encodes CASSQRGGGEGNSPLHF.

The CDR3 sequence is CAWSEGPSSPLHF. CDR3 DNA sequence: TGTGCCTGGAGTGAGGGGCCCTCAAGCCCCCTCCACTTT. The chain employs TRBV30 and TRBJ1-6; D is possibly TRBD1 (5 bases). Deletions cut 1 base from V and 13 bases from J, with 14 bases between. Germline V gene lookup returns CDR1 GTSNPN and CDR2 SVGIG (reference sequence). CDR3 length: 13 residues.

This clonotype was detected ten times or more. The chain recombines TRBV28 with TRBJ1-1, with D tentatively TRBD1 (5 bases). Between the trimmed V and J ends, which lost 1 base and 3 bases, there was a span of 12 bases. The germline V gene encodes CDR1 MDHEN and CDR2 SYDVKM. This CDR3 comprises 15 residues. The CDR3 DNA reads TGTGCCAGCAGTTTATTCGGGGGTCTCGACACTGAAGCTTTCTTT. This translates into CASSLFGGLDTEAFF.

This clonotype was recorded many times. The rearrangement links TRBV6-1 to TRBJ1-5; TRBD1 might be the D (6 bases). This CDR3 has 15 residues. V was trimmed by 5 bases and J by 2 bases, leaving 13 bases between them. Germline V gene lookup returns CDR1 MNHNS and CDR2 SASEGT. The CDR3 region has the DNA TGTGCCAGCAGTCCCATACAGGGTGGCAATCAGCCCCAGCATTTT. Protein sequence: CASSPIQGGNQPQHF.

In this sample, this clonotype turned up a few times. This chain uses TRBV11-1 with TRBJ2-7, with D maybe TRBD1 (5 bases). CDR1 is SGHAT, CDR2 FQDESV, per germline (reference sequence). The CDR3 contains 16 residues. V lost 1 base and J lost 0, with 13 bases in between. This CDR3 is CASSLGSDIPSYEQYF. The CDR3 DNA is TGTGCCAGCAGCTTAGGGTCGGACATACCCTCCTACGAGCAGTACTTC.

This clonotype was observed at least ten times. V usage is TRBV30 and J usage is TRBJ1-1; D is undetermined. CDR3 size: 11 residues. Germline V gene data show CDR1 as GTSNPN and CDR2 as SVGIG (reference sequence). V was pared by 1 base and J by 8 bases, with 8 bases between. The CDR3, as DNA: TGTGCCTGGAGTGAGGGCAGCGAAGCTTTCTTT. It is translated as CAWSEGSEAFF.

This clonotype was detected ten times or more. This chain connects TRBV5-1 to TRBJ2-7; D is unresolved. The CDR3 runs 15 residues. Trimming removed 0 bases from V and 0 bases from J, with 10 bases in between. Germline values: CDR1 SGHRS, CDR2 YFSETQ. The CDR3 reads CASSLGQAVSYEQYF. In DNA form, the CDR3 reads TGCGCCAGCAGCTTGGGGCAGGCGGTCTCCTACGAGCAGTACTTC.

The chain has TRBV12-3 or TRBV12-4 and TRBJ1-2; 10 nucleotides line up with TRBD1. CDR3 length equals 15 residues. The V and J ends lost 6 bases and 4 bases, in that order; junction bases with no gene match: 8. The DNA of the CDR3 is TGTGCCAGCAGCCCGGACAGGGGGGATTTCTATGGCTACACCTTC. It specifies CASSPDRGDFYGYTF.

The rearrangement uses TRBV6-1 and TRBJ1-3, with D maybe TRBD1 (6 bases). V dropped 6 bases and J dropped 1 base, with 16 bases sitting between them. Germline CDR1 is MNHNS and CDR2 is SASEGT. The CDR3 is 16 residues long. CDR3 sequence reads: CASSPARGYSGNTIYF. In nucleotides, the CDR3 is TGTGCCAGCAGCCCCGCCAGGGGCTATTCTGGAAACACCATATATTTT.

The table lists this clonotype with many counts. The J gene is TRBJ2-2, the V gene TRBV6-2 or TRBV6-3, with D maybe TRBD2 (5 bases). The length of the CDR3 is 17 residues. V was pared by 3 bases and J by 0 bases, with 14 bases between. Germline values: CDR1 MNHEY, CDR2 SVGEGT. The CDR3 protein is CASSYGVSGTNTGELFF. The CDR3 region has the DNA TGTGCCAGCAGTTATGGCGTGAGCGGTACGAACACCGGGGAGCTGTTTTTT.

This clonotype has just a few counts. A much larger clonotype is one base distant, so this may be a read error. This chain links TRBV6-2 or TRBV6-3 with TRBJ2-2, with D tentatively TRBD2 (5 bases). Germline V lookup: CDR1 MNHEY, CDR2 SVGEGT. The CDR3 runs 13 residues. The CDR3 protein is CAARLSNTGELCF. Written as DNA, the CDR3 is TGTGCCGCCCGACTTTCCAACACCGGGGAGCTGTGTTTT.